Below are 23 T cell receptor beta chains sequenced from a single sample in a study of T cells in tuberculosis. Cells were sorted from thawed PBMC rested overnight and stained with GMM-loaded CD1B tetramer, viability dye and anti-CD3. The CD1B tetramers carried C32 glucose monomycolate purified from Rhodococcus equi. Measured with immunoSEQ multiplex PCR; TCRdb has only the in-frame clones, and not every one. The table records about 58,000 clones, 88% of them present only once. Sequences were obtained from CD1b-GMM tetramer-negative cells sorted from PBMCs. The receptors derive from an adult woman with latent tuberculosis.

This chain joins TRBV5-1 and TRBJ2-5, with 11 bases identical to TRBD2. Trimming removed 6 bases from V and 1 base from J; junction bases left unmatched: 8. Germline V gene data show CDR1 as SGHRS and CDR2 as YFSETQ. CDR3 size: 16 residues. CDR3 DNA: TGCGCCAGCACCCGCACACTAGCGGGGGCCCAAGAGACCCAGTACTTC. This encodes CASTRTLAGAQETQYF. The variable domain in full, with the rest retrieved from reference TRBV5-1 and TRBJ2-5, is KAGVTQTPRYLIKTRGQQVTLSCSPISGHRSVSWYQQTPGQGLQFLFEYFSETQRNKGNFPGRFSGRQFSNSRSEMNVSTLELGDSALYLCASTRTLAGAQETQYFGPGTRLLVL.

This clone was recorded only once. The chain links TRBV30 to TRBJ2-3, with a possible D match to TRBD2 (5 bases). This CDR3 has 13 residues. Germline V gene lookup returns CDR1 GTSNPN and CDR2 SVGIG (reference sequence). The V end was cut by 4 bases, the J end by 2 bases, with 10 bases between. This CDR3 reads CAWIPGYTDTQYF. The CDR3 DNA reads as TGTGCCTGGATCCCGGGATACACAGATACGCAGTATTTT. The whole variable domain, filled in from reference TRBV30 and TRBJ2-3, reads SQTIHQWPATLVQPVGSPLSLECTVEGTSNPNLYWYRQAAGRGLQLLFYSVGIGQISSEVPQNLSASRPQDRQFILSSKKLLLSDSGFYLCAWIPGYTDTQYFGPGTRLTVL.

This sequence joins TRBV7-2 and TRBJ2-1; maybe TRBD1 (6 bases). V shed 5 bases and J shed 10 bases, with 15 bases lying between them. This CDR3 region has 13 residues. Germline V gene sequence: CDR1 SGHTA, CDR2 FQGNSA. The DNA of the CDR3 is TGTGCCAGCAGCCTACAGGGTTCAGAGGAGCAGTTCTTC. Residues: CASSLQGSEEQFF.

This clone was counted a few times. The rearrangement uses TRBV12-5 and TRBJ2-3; 14 nucleotides match TRBD2. CDR1 and CDR2 from the germline V gene are LGHNT and FRNRAP. The CDR3 is 17 amino acids. The V gene end was trimmed by 5 bases and the J gene end by 5 bases; junction bases not matched to a gene: 9. CDR3 nucleotides: TGTGCTAGTGGTGAAGGACTAGCGGGGGGCGGGCGAGATACGCAGTATTTT. Its translation: CASGEGLAGGGRDTQYF.

This chain uses TRBV2 with TRBJ1-2; D may be TRBD1 (6 bases). The germline V gene has CDR1 SNHLY and CDR2 FYNNEI. The CDR3 has 15 residues. Trimming cost V 7 bases and J 0 bases, with 15 bases left between them. The CDR3 reads CASTLETGANYGYTF. The CDR3 DNA follows: TGTGCCAGCACCCTAGAGACAGGAGCTAACTATGGCTACACCTTC.

This clone was recorded only once. An end of the junction differs from the germline gene, which may be a read error. The chain is built from TRBV29-1 and TRBJ1-3; D is ambiguous. Looked up from germline, CDR1 is SQVTM and CDR2 is ANQGSEA. This CDR3 region has 14 residues. CDR3 region: CSVEDVTGRNSIYF. The CDR3, as DNA: TGCAGCGTTGAAGATGTCACGGGGAGAAACAGCATATATTTT.

The chain couples TRBV6-1 to TRBJ1-2; D gene unclear. Per the germline V gene, CDR1 is MNHNS and CDR2 is SASEGT. This CDR3 comprises 12 residues. V lost 8 bases and J 4 bases, leaving 11 bases between the germline ends. The CDR3 nucleotides are TGTGCCAGCTTGAGGAGTGCCTATGGCTACACCTTC. Its protein is CASLRSAYGYTF.

The V gene is TRBV9, the J gene TRBJ2-2; no reliable D call. Germline V gene data show CDR1 as SGDLS and CDR2 as YYNGEE. V was clipped by 4 bases and J by 5 bases, with 21 bases between them. The length of the CDR3 is 17 residues. In DNA form, the CDR3 reads TGTGCCAGCAGCCGGAGTCTCAACTATCGGGTAACCGGGGAGCTGTTTTTT. Translation: CASSRSLNYRVTGELFF.

The genes are TRBV9 and TRBJ1-2, with D possibly TRBD1 on 6 matching bases. V was cut by 0 bases and J by 9 bases, with 18 bases left in between. Germline CDR1 and CDR2: SGDLS and YYNGEE. This CDR3 contains 15 residues. The CDR3: CASSVVHGTLDRYTF. CDR3 coding DNA: TGTGCCAGCAGCGTAGTCCATGGGACATTGGATCGCTACACCTTC.

A single count supports this clone. The V call is TRBV7-9, the J call TRBJ2-7, with 7 positions matching TRBD2. J gave up 7 bases and V 5 bases, and 8 bases lay outside the gene matches. Per the germline V gene, CDR1 is SEHNR and CDR2 is FQNEAQ (reference sequence). The CDR3 has 13 amino acids. The CDR3 region is CASSEGLLTEQYF. The CDR3 DNA sequence: TGTGCCAGCAGCGAGGGACTACTAACGGAGCAGTACTTC.

This chain connects TRBV19 to TRBJ1-5; weak D call: TRBD1 (6 bases). Trimming took off 0 bases at V and 5 bases at J, with 17 bases between the two ends. CDR1 and CDR2 from the germline V gene are LNHDA and SQIVND (reference sequence). The CDR3 has 17 amino acids. This CDR3 is CASSIDPRPTGYQPQHF. In nucleotides, the CDR3 is TGTGCCAGTAGTATAGATCCGAGGCCCACAGGGTATCAGCCCCAGCATTTT. The whole variable domain, remainder taken from reference TRBV19 and TRBJ1-5, is DGGITQSPKYLFRKEGQNVTLSCEQNLNHDAMYWYRQDPGQGLRLIYYSQIVNDFQKGDIAEGYSVSREKKESFPLTVTSAQKNPTAFYLCASSIDPRPTGYQPQHFGDGTRLSIL.

The chain is built from TRBV28 and TRBJ2-7; the D gene is possibly TRBD2 (6 bases). The germline CDR1 and CDR2 sequences are MDHEN and SYDVKM. The ends were cut back, 6 bases at V and 2 bases at J, with 11 bases in the middle. The CDR3 is 13 residues long. The CDR3 DNA reads TGTGCCAGCAGCCTCCGACTAGCCTACGAGCAGTACTTC. Translation: CASSLRLAYEQYF.

This clone has just one count. J is TRBJ2-5 and V is TRBV7-8; D gene unclear. There are 16 residues in the CDR3. From germline, CDR1 is SGHVS and CDR2 FQNEAQ. V lost 4 bases and J 2 bases, leaving 17 bases between the germline ends. The CDR3 coding sequence is TGTGCCAGCAGCTCCCGGCCAGCGCCTATACAAGAGACCCAGTACTTC. Protein sequence: CASSSRPAPIQETQYF.

The chain has TRBV6-1 and TRBJ1-3; unclear D gene. The CDR3 extends over 15 amino acids. Trimming took 7 bases from V and 2 from J, leaving 15 bases between them. Germline V gene lookup returns CDR1 MNHNS and CDR2 SASEGT. The CDR3 nucleotides are TGTGCCAGCACCTTGGTATCGGTAGCTGGAAACACCATATATTTT. It encodes CASTLVSVAGNTIYF.

The rearrangement joins TRBV5-4 to TRBJ2-1; 9 bases align to TRBD2. The CDR3 loop spans 13 amino acids. Germline-derived CDR1 and CDR2 are SGHNT and YYREEE (reference sequence). After removal of 7 bases from V and 7 bases from J, the junction contained 6 bases not matched to a gene. The CDR3 sequence is CASWLAGKNEQFF. The CDR3 DNA sequence: TGTGCCAGCTGGCTAGCGGGGAAGAATGAGCAGTTCTTC.

The V and J genes are TRBV7-2 and TRBJ1-5; 9 positions agree with TRBD1. The CDR3 is 14 amino acids. Per germline, CDR1 SGHTA and CDR2 FQGNSA. The junction had 4 bases not matched to a gene; V was cut back by 4 bases and J by 6 bases. The CDR3 loop is CASSSRQGVQPQHF. In DNA form, the CDR3 reads TGTGCCAGCAGCTCTCGACAGGGGGTTCAGCCCCAGCATTTT.

This chain uses TRBV2 with TRBJ1-6; tentatively, D is TRBD1 (6 bases). The CDR3 covers 15 residues. Germline loops: CDR1 SNHLY, CDR2 FYNNEI. Trimming removed 6 bases from V and 6 bases from J, with 15 bases in between. CDR3 amino acids: CASRPDSTTNSPLHF. CDR3 sequence (DNA): TGTGCCAGCAGGCCGGACAGCACTACTAATTCACCCCTCCACTTT.

With regard to this clone: The same CDR3 arises from other DNA sequences in this sample as well. The rearrangement joins TRBV30 to TRBJ1-6; possibly TRBD1 for D (6 bases). V was pared by 2 bases and J by 7 bases, with 12 bases between. The germline gives CDR1 GTSNPN, CDR2 SVGIG (reference sequence). This CDR3 is 14 amino acids long. CDR3 residues: CAWSHSTGNSPLHF. The CDR3 bases are TGTGCCTGGAGTCATTCCACAGGGAATTCACCCCTCCACTTT.

A word on this clone: The same CDR3 also results from other DNA sequences found in this sample. The chain carries TRBV23-1 and TRBJ2-1, with no clear D. TRBV23-1 counts as an open reading frame of uncertain function. The CDR3 spans 15 residues. V was clipped by 0 bases and J by 4 bases, with 10 bases between them. The CDR3 is CASSQSTVPYNEQFF. The DNA for the CDR3 is TGCGCCAGCAGTCAATCAACAGTCCCTTACAATGAGCAGTTCTTC.

The V and J genes are TRBV2 and TRBJ2-1; 8 bases align to TRBD1. CDR3 size: 12 residues. Per the germline V gene, CDR1 is SNHLY and CDR2 is FYNNEI. The junction had 1 base not matched to a gene; V was cut back by 5 bases and J by 7 bases. In nucleotides, the CDR3 is TGTGCCAGCAGTAGGGACAGGAATGAGCAGTTCTTC. It specifies CASSRDRNEQFF.

The chain links TRBV29-1 to TRBJ1-3, with D possibly TRBD1 on 6 matching bases. V gave up 6 bases and J gave up 2 bases, with 11 bases separating them. The CDR3 length is 13 residues. CDR1 is SQVTM, CDR2 ANQGSEA, per germline. The CDR3 DNA reads TGCAGCGTGGACCAGGGGACTGGAAACACCATATATTTT. This gives the protein CSVDQGTGNTIYF.

The gene calls are TRBV27 and TRBJ2-4; weak D call: TRBD2 (6 bases). The CDR3 runs 14 residues. Trimming left V 2 bases short and J 8 bases short, with 13 bases between. CDR1 MNHEY and CDR2 SMNVEV come from the germline V gene (reference sequence). CDR3 in DNA: TGTGCCAGCAGTTTAACGGCGGGGTACGACATTCAGTACTTC. This encodes CASSLTAGYDIQYF.

The chain has TRBV28 and TRBJ1-5; 10 positions agree with TRBD1. Germline V gives CDR1 MDHEN, CDR2 SYDVKM. Losses at the gene ends were 1 base for V and 7 bases for J; bases not matched to a gene: 10. The CDR3 is 17 residues long. Here the CDR3 DNA reads TGTGCCAGCAGTTTATCCCTCCCGACAGGGGGCCAGCAGCCCCAGCATTTT. It encodes CASSLSLPTGGQQPQHF. The full variable domain, its missing parts supplied by reference TRBV28 and TRBJ1-5, is DVKVTQSSRYLVKRTGEKVFLECVQDMDHENMFWYRQDPGLGLRLIYFSYDVKMKEKGDIPEGYSVSREKKERFSLILESASTNQTSMYLCASSLSLPTGGQQPQHFGDGTRLSIL.